This T cell receptor (beta chain) was profiled in a study of T cells after yellow fever vaccination (dated by TCRdb to between 2018 and 2021). For context, the study as a whole: The SMART-Seq v4 Ultra Low Input RNA kit was used to prepare libraries from fractions with low cell numbers. Bulk TCR alpha and beta repertoires were sequenced longitudinally to track T-cell clones before and after primary and booster YFV17D yellow fever vaccination. Two healthy male donors, one aged 18 to 29 and one aged 30 to 40 years, were included in the cohort. Blood was drawn at multiple timepoints before and after primary and secondary immunization, with bulk PBMC replicates and cell subsets isolated. Points the paper makes about the study in general: Most clones expanded after primary vaccination (almost 98% of CD4 and approximately 90% of CD8) were re-detected after the booster, suggesting that broad memory maintenance occurred. Computational filtering was required because FACS-sorted repertoires could contain abundant contaminating clonotypes from the bulk population. Because the study included only a couple of donors, the extent to which the findings can be generalized is limited. A small share of clonotypes was detected in both CD4 and CD8 compartments, with the overlap likely arising from convergent recombination. The secondary T-cell response was found to be weaker but faster than the primary response, with a peak reached on day 5 rather than on day 15.

This clonotype was counted at least ten times. What antigen it recognizes has not been identified. Per-base qualities were not stored, and no clone one base away is much larger. Interpreted using the paper, the treatment or condition label stands for: live attenuated yellow fever vaccine strain. A standard Ficoll-Paque protocol was used to isolate PBMCs from peripheral blood. Dynabeads CD4 and CD8 positive selection kits were used to isolate CD4 and CD8 T-cell fractions. TriZol was used to extract RNA from bulk PBMCs, from CD4 and CD8 fractions, and from dextramer-positive and dextramer-negative fractions. Synthesis of TCR cDNA relied on 5'RACE template switching, a step that introduced a universal primer site along with unique molecular identifiers. cDNA synthesis was primed from both the TCR alpha and TCR beta constant segments. Libraries were amplified in two PCR steps, with sample barcodes and sequencing adapters added in the second step. Libraries were sequenced on Illumina HiSeq 2500 (2x100 bp) or NovaSeq (2x150 bp). Per the authors' processing: Reads were demultiplexed and collapsed into UMI consensus sequences with MIGEC, and V(D)J alignment was performed with MiXCR. Vaccine-responding clonotypes were identified with edgeR using replicate PBMC samples, with FDR below 0.01 and a log2 fold change above 5 up to day 15 being required. Each bulk clonotype was labeled CD4 or CD8 based on which sequenced repertoire, CD4 or CD8, contained the clonotype at higher abundance. The public sequencing data were trimmed at Q25 with fastp and processed into clonotypes with MiXCR by TCRdb, which kept only in-frame beta chains. Rows matching on CDR3 protein sequence are summarized as one entry with the most common DNA and genes. V and J calls and clone size were set by TCRdb, not the authors. The table for this sample lists around 70,000 distinct CDR3 sequences; around 6.9% of them were counted only once. The ten largest clones capture roughly a third of the sample.

The CDR3 goes from the cysteine to the phenylalanine over 14 residues. Only the CDR3 DNA stays, 42 bases, in frame from base 1. CDR1 DFQATT and CDR2 SNEGSKA are derived from the germline V gene (reference sequence). The junction carries 15 bases between V and J, which are trimmed by 4 bases and 4 bases respectively. The chain couples TRBV20-1 to TRBJ2-3, with a weak D call of TRBD2 (6 bases match). This receptor was obtained from a young man who received the YFV17D yellow fever vaccine. Material: CD8+ T cells sorted from PBMCs, obtained about 5 days after the first yellow fever vaccination. The bases read TGCAGTGCTATGGGACCGAGGGAGGCAGATACGCAGTATTTT. It is translated as CSAMGPREADTQYF.